The T cell receptor beta chain described here comes from a study of shared clonotypes between healthy human individuals. At the level of the study: CD4 naive and memory got three plates each, CD8 naive two, CD8 memory one.

Regarding the study as a whole: Some clonotypes were shared by all four sorted-subset donors, while others were not shared. The non-shared ones had lower generation probabilities than the shared ones. Naive CD4 clonotypes overlapped across a handful of donors at 4.5% to 5.5%.

Every immunoSEQ plate was one replicate of a subset's evenly spread DNA. The data were produced by immunoSEQ multiplex PCR, yet TCRdb's version contains in-frame clones alone and is incomplete. The sample includes about 2,200,000 clones, under 95% of them seen just once. On this clone: Its antigen is not known.

CD45RO-negative CD8 cells positively selected for CCR7 made up the naive population, which excluded terminally differentiated effector memory CD45RA+ cells. V dropped 5 bases and J dropped 3; count of bases not matched to a gene: 6. Germline CDR1 and CDR2: SGHTA and FQGNSA. This CDR3 region has 14 residues. The origin of this receptor is a man aged 18 to 29 in good health. Some clones in this sample may be carry-over from other donors' samples. The rearrangement uses TRBV7-2 and TRBJ2-7; 8 nucleotides line up with TRBD2. Sequencing was done on a sample of naive CD8+ T cells from PBMCs. Here the CDR3 DNA reads TGTGCCAGCAGCCCGAGAGGGACTAGCTACGAGCAGTACTTC. Protein product: CASSPRGTSYEQYF.